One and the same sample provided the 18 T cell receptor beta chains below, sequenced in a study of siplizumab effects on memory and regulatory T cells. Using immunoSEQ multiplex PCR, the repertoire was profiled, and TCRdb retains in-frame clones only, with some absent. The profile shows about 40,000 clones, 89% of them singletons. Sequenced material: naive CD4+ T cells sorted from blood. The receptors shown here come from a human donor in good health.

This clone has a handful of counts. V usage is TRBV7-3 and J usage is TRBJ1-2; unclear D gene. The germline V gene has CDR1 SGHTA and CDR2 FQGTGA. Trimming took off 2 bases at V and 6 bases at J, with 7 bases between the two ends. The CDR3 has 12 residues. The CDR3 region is CASSLEPNGYTF. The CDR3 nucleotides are TGTGCCAGCAGCTTAGAACCTAATGGCTACACCTTC.

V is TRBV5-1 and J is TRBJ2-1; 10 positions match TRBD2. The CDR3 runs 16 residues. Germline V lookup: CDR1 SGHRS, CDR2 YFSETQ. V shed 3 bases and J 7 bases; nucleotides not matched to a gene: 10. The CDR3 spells CASSSLAGAVLNEQFF. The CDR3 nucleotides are TGCGCCAGCAGCTCTCTAGCGGGAGCAGTTTTAAATGAGCAGTTCTTC.

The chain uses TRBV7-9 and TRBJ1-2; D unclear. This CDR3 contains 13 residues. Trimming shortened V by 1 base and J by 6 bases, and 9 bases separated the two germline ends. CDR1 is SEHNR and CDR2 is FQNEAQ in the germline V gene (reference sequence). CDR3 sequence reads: CASSLDINHGYTF. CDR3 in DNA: TGTGCCAGCAGCTTAGATATAAACCATGGCTACACCTTC. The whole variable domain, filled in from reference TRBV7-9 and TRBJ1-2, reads DTGVSQNPRHKITKRGQNVTFRCDPISEHNRLYWYRQTLGQGPEFLTYFQNEAQLEKSRLLSDRFSAERPKGSFSTLEIQRTEQGDSAMYLCASSLDINHGYTFGSGTRLTVV.

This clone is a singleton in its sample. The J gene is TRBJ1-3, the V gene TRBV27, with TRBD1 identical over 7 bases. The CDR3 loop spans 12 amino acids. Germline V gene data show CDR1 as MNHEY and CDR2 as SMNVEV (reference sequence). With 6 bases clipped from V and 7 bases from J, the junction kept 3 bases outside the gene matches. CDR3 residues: CASRGQRNTIYF. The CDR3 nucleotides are TGTGCCAGCAGGGGACAGCGGAACACCATATATTTT.

The CDR3 loop reads CASSFGQGATYEQYF. CDR3 DNA: TGTGCCAGCAGTTTCGGACAGGGGGCCACCTACGAGCAGTACTTC. This chain connects TRBV28 to TRBJ2-7; 11 nucleotides align to TRBD1. The CDR3 is 15 amino acids. From germline, CDR1 is MDHEN and CDR2 SYDVKM. Unmatched junction bases numbered 3, after V lost 3 bases and J lost 2 bases.

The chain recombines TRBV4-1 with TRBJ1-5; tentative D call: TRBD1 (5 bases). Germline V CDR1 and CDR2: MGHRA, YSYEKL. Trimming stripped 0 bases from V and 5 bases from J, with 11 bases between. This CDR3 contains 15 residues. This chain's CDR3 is CASSQDWGSDQPQHF. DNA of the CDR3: TGCGCCAGCAGCCAAGATTGGGGGAGCGATCAGCCCCAGCATTTT.

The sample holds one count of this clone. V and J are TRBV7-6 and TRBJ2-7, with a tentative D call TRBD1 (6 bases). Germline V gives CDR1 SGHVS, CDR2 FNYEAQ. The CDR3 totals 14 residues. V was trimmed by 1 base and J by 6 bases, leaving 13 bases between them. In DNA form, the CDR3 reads TGTGCCAGCAGCTTAGTCAGGGGCGGATTCGAGCAGTACTTC. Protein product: CASSLVRGGFEQYF. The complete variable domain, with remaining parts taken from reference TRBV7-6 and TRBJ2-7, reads GAGVSQSPRYKVTKRGQDVALRCDPISGHVSLYWYRQALGQGPEFLTYFNYEAQQDKSGLPNDRFSAERPEGSISTLTIQRTEQRDSAMYRCASSLVRGGFEQYFGPGTRLTVT.

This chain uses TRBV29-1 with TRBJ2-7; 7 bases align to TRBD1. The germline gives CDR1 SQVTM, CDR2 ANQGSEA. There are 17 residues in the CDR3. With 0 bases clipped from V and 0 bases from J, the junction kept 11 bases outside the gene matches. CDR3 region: CSVEERGQGPVSYEQYF. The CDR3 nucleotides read TGCAGCGTTGAAGAAAGGGGGCAGGGGCCGGTCTCCTACGAGCAGTACTTC.

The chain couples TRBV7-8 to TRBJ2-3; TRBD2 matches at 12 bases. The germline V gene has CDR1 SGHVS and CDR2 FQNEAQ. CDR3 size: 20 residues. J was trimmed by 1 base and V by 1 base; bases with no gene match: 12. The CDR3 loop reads CASSLVIRLAGATGTDTQYF. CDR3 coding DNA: TGTGCCAGCAGCTTAGTCATCCGACTAGCGGGAGCGACTGGCACAGATACGCAGTATTTT.

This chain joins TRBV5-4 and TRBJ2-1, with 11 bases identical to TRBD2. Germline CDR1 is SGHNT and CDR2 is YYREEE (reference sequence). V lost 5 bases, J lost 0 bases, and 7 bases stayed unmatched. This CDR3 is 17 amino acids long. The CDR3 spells CASSPGLAAVSYNEQFF. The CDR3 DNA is TGTGCCAGCAGTCCGGGACTAGCGGCAGTCTCCTACAATGAGCAGTTCTTC. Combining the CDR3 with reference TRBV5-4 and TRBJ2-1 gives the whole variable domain ETGVTQSPTHLIKTRGQQVTLRCSSQSGHNTVSWYQQALGQGPQFIFQYYREEENGRGNFPPRFSGLQFPNYSSELNVNALELDDSALYLCASSPGLAAVSYNEQFFGPGTRLTVL.

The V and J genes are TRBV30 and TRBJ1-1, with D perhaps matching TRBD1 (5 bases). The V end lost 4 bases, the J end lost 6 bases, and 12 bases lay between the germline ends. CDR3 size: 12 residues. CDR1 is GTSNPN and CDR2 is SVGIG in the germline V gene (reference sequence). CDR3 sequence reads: CAWTIWGAEAFF. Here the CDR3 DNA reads TGTGCCTGGACCATATGGGGCGCTGAAGCTTTCTTT.

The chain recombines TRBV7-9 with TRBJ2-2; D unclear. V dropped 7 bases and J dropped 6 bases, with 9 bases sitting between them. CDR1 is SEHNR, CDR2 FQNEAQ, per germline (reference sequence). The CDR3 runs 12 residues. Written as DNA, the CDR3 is TGTGCCAGCACCACCCCGCCCGGGGAGCTGTTTTTT. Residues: CASTTPPGELFF.

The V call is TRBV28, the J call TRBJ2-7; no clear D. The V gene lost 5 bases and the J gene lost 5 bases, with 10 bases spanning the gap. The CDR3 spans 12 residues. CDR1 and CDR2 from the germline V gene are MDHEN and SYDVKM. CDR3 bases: TGTGCCAGCAGTGTACCCCTCGACGAGCAGTACTTC. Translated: CASSVPLDEQYF.

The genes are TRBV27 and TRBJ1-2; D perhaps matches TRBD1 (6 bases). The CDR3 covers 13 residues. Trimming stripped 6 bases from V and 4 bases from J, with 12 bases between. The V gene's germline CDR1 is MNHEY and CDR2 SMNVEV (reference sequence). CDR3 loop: CASRNTGSYGYTF. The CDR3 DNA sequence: TGTGCCAGCAGGAACACAGGGTCCTATGGCTACACCTTC.

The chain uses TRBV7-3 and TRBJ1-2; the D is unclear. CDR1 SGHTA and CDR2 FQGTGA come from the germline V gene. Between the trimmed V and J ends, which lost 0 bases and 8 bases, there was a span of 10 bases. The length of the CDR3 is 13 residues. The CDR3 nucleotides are TGTGCCAGCAGCTTAACGTCAACCGGGGGCTACACCTTC. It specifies CASSLTSTGGYTF. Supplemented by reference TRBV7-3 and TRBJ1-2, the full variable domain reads GAGVSQTPSNKVTEKGKYVELRCDPISGHTALYWYRQSLGQGPEFLIYFQGTGAADDSGLPNDRFFAVRPEGSVSTLKIQRTERGDSAVYLCASSLTSTGGYTFGSGTRLTVV.

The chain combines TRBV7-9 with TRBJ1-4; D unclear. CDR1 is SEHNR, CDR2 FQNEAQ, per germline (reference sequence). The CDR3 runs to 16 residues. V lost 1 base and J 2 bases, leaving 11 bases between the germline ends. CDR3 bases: TGTGCCAGCAGCTTAGGCAGCTTGACGACTAATGAAAAACTGTTTTTT. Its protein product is CASSLGSLTTNEKLFF.

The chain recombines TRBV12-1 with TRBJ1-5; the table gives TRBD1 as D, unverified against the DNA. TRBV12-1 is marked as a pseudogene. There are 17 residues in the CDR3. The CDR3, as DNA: TGTGCCAGCAGCTTTAACAGGGAAAACAACAGCAATCAGCCCCAGCATTTT. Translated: CASSFNRENNSNQPQHF.

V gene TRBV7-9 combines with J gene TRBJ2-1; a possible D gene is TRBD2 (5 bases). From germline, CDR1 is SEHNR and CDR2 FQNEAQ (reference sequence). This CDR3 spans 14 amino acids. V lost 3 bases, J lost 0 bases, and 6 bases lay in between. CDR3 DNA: TGTGCCAGCAGCTTGGGGAGCTCCTACAATGAGCAGTTCTTC. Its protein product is CASSLGSSYNEQFF.